Sequencing of this TCR beta chain was carried out in a study of T cell responses to AZD1222 COVID-19 vaccine. General study results and limits: Nearly half of spike-specific TCRs reportedly target unmutated variant regions. Only 5 or 6 people who got AZD1222 tested seropositive at baseline.

Germline lookup yields CDR1 SGDLS and CDR2 YYNGEE. The length of the CDR3 is 15 residues. V was clipped by 4 bases and J by 11 bases, with 24 bases between them. The table came from immunoSEQ multiplex PCR; TCRdb's copy has only in-frame clones and leaves some out. Of fewer than 110,000 clones in the sample, roughly 88% were seen once. A word on this clone: Its target is not known.

The specimen comprised peripheral blood, sampled on day 0 of AZD1222 vaccination. J is TRBJ1-2 and V is TRBV9; D unresolved. The receptor was isolated from an adult in good health. The CDR3 DNA follows: TGTGCCAGCAGCCTCCGCGGGTATGGGCTCGACGGTTACACCTTC. Encoded protein: CASSLRGYGLDGYTF.